This T cell receptor (beta chain) was sequenced for a study of cytomegalovirus exposure and HLA in healthy donors. Primers included in the PCR were 60 Vbeta and 13 Jbeta primers. The method was immunoSEQ multiplex PCR; TCRdb's version includes in-frame clones alone and lacks a portion of them. Here the sample spans approximately 100,000 clones, over 65% being singletons. The sequenced sample was PBMCs. This receptor was obtained from a man aged 30-40 years in good health and CMV-seronegative.

The CDR3 sequence is CASSTETVYSNQPQHF. The CDR3 DNA is TGTGCCAGCAGCACAGAGACAGTTTATAGCAATCAGCCCCAGCATTTT. J is TRBJ1-5 and V is TRBV7-2; D may be TRBD1 (5 bases). Germline V gene data show CDR1 as SGHTA and CDR2 as FQGNSA. V lost 5 bases, J lost 0 bases, and 14 bases lay in between. This CDR3 region has 16 residues.